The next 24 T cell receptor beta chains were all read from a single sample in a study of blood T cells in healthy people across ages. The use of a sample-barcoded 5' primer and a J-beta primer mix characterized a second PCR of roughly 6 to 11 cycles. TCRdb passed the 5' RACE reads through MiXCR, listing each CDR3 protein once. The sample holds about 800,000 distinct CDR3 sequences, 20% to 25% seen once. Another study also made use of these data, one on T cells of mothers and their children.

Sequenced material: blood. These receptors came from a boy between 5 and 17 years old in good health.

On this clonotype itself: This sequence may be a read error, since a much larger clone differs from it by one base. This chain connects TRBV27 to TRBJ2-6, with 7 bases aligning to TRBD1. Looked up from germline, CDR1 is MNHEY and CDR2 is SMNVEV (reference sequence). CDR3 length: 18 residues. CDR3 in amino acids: CAGSSHRGGHSGANVLTF. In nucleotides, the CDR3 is TGTGCCGGCAGTTCCCACAGGGGTGGCCACTCTGGGGCCAACGTCCTGACTTTC.

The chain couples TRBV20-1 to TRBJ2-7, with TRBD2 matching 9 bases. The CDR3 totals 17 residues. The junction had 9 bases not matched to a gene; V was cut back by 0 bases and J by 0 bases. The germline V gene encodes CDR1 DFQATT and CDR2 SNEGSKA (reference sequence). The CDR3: CSARDSGSGRSSYEQYF. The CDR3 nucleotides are TGCAGTGCTAGAGATAGCGGTAGCGGGAGAAGCTCCTACGAGCAGTACTTC.

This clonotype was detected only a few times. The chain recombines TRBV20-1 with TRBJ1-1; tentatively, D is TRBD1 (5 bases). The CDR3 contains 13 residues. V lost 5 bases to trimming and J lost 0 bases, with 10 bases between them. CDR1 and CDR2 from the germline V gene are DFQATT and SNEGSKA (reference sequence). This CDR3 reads CSAPGTLNTEAFF. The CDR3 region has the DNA TGCAGTGCTCCAGGGACCCTGAACACTGAAGCTTTCTTT.

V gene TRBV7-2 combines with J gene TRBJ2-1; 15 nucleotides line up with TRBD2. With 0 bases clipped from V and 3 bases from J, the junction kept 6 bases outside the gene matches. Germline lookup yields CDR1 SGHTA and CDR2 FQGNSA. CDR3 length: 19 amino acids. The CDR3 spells CASSLARRTSGGGYNEQFF. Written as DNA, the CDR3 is TGTGCCAGCAGCTTAGCGCGAAGGACTAGCGGGGGGGGCTACAATGAGCAGTTCTTC.

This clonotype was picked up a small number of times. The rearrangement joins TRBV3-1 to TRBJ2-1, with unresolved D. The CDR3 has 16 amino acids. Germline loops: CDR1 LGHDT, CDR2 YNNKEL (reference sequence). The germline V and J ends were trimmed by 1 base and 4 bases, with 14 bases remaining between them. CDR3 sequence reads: CASSQVRGKDYNEQFF. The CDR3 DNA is TGTGCCAGCAGCCAAGTTCGTGGCAAAGATTACAATGAGCAGTTCTTC.

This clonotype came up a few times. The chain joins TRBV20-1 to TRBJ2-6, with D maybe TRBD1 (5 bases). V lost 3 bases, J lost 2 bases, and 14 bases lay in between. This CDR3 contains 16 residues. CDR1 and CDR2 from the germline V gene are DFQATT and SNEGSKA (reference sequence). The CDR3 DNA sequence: TGCAGTGCTAGCAGGGTCAGGGTCGCTGGGGCCAACGTCCTGACTTTC. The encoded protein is CSASRVRVAGANVLTF.

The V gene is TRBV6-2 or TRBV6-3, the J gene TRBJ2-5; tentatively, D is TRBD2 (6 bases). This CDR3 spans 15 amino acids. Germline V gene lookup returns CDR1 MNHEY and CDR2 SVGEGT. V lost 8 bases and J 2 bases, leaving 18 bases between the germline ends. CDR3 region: CASLAYGTQQETQYF. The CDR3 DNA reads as TGTGCCAGCTTGGCTTACGGGACTCAACAAGAGACCCAGTACTTC.

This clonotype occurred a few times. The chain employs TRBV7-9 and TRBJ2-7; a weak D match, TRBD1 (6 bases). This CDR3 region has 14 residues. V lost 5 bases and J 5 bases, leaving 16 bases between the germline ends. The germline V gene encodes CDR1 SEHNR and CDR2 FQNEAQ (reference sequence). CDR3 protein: CASSVRDKPHEQYF. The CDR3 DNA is TGTGCCAGCAGCGTCCGGGACAAACCCCACGAGCAGTACTTC.

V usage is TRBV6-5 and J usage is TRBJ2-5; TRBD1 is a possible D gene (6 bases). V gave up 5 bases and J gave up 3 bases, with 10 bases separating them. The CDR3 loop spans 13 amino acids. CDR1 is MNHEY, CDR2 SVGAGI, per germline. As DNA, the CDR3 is TGTGCCAGCAGTAGCTGGGACAAAGAGACCCAGTACTTC. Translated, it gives CASSSWDKETQYF.

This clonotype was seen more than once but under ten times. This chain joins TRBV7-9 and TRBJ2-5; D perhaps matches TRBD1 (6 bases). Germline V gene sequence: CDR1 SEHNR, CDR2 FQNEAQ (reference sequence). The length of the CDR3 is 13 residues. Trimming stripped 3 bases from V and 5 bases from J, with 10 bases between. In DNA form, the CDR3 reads TGTGCCAGCAGCTTCAGGGGTCTGGAGACCCAGTACTTC. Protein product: CASSFRGLETQYF. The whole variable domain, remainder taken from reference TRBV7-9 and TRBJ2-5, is DTGVSQNPRHKITKRGQNVTFRCDPISEHNRLYWYRQTLGQGPEFLTYFQNEAQLEKSRLLSDRFSAERPKGSFSTLEIQRTEQGDSAMYLCASSFRGLETQYFGPGTRLLVL.

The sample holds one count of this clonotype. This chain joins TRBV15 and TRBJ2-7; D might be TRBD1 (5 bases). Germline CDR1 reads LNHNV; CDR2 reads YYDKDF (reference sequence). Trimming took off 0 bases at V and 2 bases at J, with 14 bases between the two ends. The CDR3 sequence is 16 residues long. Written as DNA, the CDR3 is TGTGCCACCAGCAGAGATGTAGACAGTGCCGCCTACGAGCAGTACTTC. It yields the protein CATSRDVDSAAYEQYF.

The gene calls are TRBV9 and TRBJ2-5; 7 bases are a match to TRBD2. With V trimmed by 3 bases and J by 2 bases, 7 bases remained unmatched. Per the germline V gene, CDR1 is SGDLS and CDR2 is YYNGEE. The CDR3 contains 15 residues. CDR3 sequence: CASSASGANQETQYF. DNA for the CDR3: TGTGCCAGCAGCGCCAGCGGGGCCAATCAAGAGACCCAGTACTTC. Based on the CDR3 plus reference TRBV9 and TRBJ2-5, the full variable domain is DSGVTQTPKHLITATGQRVTLRCSPRSGDLSVYWYQQSLDQGLQFLIQYYNGEERAKGNILERFSAQQFPDLHSELNLSSLELGDSALYFCASSASGANQETQYFGPGTRLLVL.

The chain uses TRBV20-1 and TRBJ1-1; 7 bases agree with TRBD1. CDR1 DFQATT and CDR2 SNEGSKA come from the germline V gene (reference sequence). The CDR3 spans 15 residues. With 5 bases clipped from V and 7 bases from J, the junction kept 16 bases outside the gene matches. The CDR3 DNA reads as TGCAGTGCTGGTCCTCGGGGACAGTGGTCGGGTGAAGCTTTCTTT. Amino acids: CSAGPRGQWSGEAFF.

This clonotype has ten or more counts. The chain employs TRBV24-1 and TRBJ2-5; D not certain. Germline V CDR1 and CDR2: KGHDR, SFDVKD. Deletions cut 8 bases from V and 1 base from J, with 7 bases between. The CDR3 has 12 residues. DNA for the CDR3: TGTGCCACCAACTTCTGCCAAGAGACCCAGTACTTC. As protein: CATNFCQETQYF.

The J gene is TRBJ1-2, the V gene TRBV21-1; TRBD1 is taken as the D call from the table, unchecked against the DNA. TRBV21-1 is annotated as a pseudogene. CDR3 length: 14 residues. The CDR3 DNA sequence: TGTGCCAGCAGCGCGGGACGCATCCTCTATGGCTACACCTTC. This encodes CASSAGRILYGYTF.

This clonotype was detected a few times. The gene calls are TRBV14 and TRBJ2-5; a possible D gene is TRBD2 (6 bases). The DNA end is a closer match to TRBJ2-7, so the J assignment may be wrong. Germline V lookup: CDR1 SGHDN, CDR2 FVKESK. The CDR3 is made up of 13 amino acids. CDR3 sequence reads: CASSPLDYYEQYF. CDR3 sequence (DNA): TGTGCCAGCAGCCCTCTGGACTACTACGAGCAGTACTTC.

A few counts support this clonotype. As DNA, the CDR3 is TGTGCCAGCAGTGAGTCGGACAGCACAGATACGCAGTATTTT. This encodes CASSESDSTDTQYF. The chain employs TRBV6-4 and TRBJ2-3, with unresolved D. The CDR3 has 14 residues. The V gene's germline CDR1 is MRHNA and CDR2 SNTAGT. Trimming left V 3 bases short and J 0 bases short, with 7 bases between.

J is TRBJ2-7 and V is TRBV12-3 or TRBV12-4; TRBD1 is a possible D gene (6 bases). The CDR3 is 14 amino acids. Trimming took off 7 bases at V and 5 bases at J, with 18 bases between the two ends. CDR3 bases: TGTGCCAGCACTAAACTGACAGGCCTCCACGAGCAGTACTTC. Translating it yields CASTKLTGLHEQYF.

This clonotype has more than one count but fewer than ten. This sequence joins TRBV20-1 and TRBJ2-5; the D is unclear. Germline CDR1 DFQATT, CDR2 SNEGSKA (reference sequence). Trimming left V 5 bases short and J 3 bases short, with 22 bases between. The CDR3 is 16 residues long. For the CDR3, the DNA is TGCAGTGCTCATCAACTCGGACGAAATTTCAAAGAGACCCAGTACTTC. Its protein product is CSAHQLGRNFKETQYF.

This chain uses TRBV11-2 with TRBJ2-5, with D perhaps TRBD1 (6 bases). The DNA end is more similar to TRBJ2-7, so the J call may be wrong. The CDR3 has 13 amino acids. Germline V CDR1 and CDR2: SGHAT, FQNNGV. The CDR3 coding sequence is TGTGCCAGCAGCCAGGACAGACCCTACGAGCAGTACTTC. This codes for CASSQDRPYEQYF.

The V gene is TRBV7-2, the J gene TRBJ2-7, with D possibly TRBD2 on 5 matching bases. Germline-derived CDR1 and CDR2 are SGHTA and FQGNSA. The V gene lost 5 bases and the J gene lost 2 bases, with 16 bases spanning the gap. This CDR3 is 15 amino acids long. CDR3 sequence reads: CASSRERNGAYEQYF. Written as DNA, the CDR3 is TGTGCCAGCAGCAGAGAACGGAACGGGGCCTACGAGCAGTACTTC.

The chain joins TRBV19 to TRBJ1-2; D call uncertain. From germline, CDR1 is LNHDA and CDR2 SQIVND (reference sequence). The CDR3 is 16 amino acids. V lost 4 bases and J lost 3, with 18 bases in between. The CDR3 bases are TGTGCCAGTAGTACGATGGAACGAATCAGAGACTATGGCTACACCTTC. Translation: CASSTMERIRDYGYTF.

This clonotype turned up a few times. The CDR3: CASSLGGGQGVTGELFF. The CDR3 coding sequence is TGTGCCAGCAGCTTAGGAGGGGGACAGGGGGTCACCGGGGAGCTGTTTTTT. The chain employs TRBV7-6 and TRBJ2-2; 11 bases align to TRBD1. There are 17 residues in the CDR3. Per germline, CDR1 SGHVS and CDR2 FNYEAQ. The ends lost 1 base at V and 4 bases at J; junction bases unmatched: 5.

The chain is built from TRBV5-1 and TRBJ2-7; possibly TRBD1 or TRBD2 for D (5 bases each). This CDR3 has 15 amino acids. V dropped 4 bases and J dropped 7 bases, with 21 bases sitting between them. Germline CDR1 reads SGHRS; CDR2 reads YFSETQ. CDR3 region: CASSPEGVPTREQYF. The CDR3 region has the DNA TGCGCCAGCAGCCCGGAAGGGGTACCCACTAGGGAGCAGTACTTC.